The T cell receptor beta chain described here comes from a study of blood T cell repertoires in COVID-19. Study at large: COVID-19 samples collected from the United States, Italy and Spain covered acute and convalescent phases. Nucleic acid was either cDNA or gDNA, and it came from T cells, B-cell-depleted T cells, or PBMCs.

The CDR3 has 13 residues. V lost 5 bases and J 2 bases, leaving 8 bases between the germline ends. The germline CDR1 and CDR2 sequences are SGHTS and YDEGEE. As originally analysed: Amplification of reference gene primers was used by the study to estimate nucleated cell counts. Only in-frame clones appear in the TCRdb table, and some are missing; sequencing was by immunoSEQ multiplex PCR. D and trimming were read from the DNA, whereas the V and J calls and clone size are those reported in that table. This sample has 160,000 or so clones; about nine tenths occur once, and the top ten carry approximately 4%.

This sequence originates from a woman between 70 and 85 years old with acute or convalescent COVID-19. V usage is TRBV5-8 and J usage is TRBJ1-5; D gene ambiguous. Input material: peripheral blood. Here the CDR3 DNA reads TGTGCCAGCAGTCCCGAGCGCAATCAGCCCCAGCATTTT. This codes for CASSPERNQPQHF.